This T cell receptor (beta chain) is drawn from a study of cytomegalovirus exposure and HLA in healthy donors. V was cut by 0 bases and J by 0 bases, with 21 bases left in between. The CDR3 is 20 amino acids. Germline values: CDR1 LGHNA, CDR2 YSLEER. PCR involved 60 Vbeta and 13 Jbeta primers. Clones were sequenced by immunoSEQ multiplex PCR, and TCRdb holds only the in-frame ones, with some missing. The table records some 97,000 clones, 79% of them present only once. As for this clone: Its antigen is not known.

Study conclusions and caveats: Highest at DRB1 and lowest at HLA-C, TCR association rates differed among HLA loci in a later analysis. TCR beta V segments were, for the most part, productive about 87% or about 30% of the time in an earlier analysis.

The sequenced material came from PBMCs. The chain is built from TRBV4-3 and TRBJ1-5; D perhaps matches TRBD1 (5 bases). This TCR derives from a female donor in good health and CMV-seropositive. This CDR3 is CASSQDREIKSIYSNQPQHF. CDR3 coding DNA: TGCGCCAGCAGCCAAGACAGGGAAATAAAGTCAATCTATAGCAATCAGCCCCAGCATTTT.